This TCR beta chain was documented in a study of cytomegalovirus exposure and HLA in healthy donors. The PCR employed 60 Vbeta primers together with 13 Jbeta primers. The method was immunoSEQ multiplex PCR; TCRdb's version includes in-frame clones alone and lacks a portion of them. This repertoire shows about 100,000 clones, 70% to 80% found once; its top ten account for approximately 3.7%. CDR3 length: 12 amino acids. Germline V CDR1 and CDR2: MNHEY, SVGAGI. V was clipped by 2 bases and J by 6 bases, with 8 bases between them. This receptor was identified in a female donor in good health and CMV-seropositive. Sequenced input: PBMCs. The chain carries TRBV6-5 and TRBJ2-7; D remains unclear. CDR3 in amino acids: CASSYHPGEQYF. Written as DNA, the CDR3 is TGTGCCAGCAGTTACCACCCGGGCGAGCAGTACTTC.